The T cell receptor (beta chain) under discussion was sequenced for a study of CD8+CD57+ T cells in acquired aplastic anemia. Template material for TCR beta VDJ and CDR3 profiling consisted of genomic DNA. Each CDR3 protein gets one entry after TCRdb re-called the reads with MiXCR. Of fewer than 250,000 distinct CDR3 sequences detected, roughly half appear once; the ten largest clones hold about a sixth. Germline V gene data show CDR1 as SNHLY and CDR2 as FYNNEI. After removal of 7 bases from V and 4 bases from J, the junction contained 4 bases not matched to a gene. The CDR3 runs to 14 residues. This TCR came from a human donor in good health, serving as a control. Sequenced input: sorted CD4+, CD8+, or CD8+CD57+ T cells (not recorded which) from PBMCs. The J gene is TRBJ1-2, the V gene TRBV2; 12 bases align to TRBD1. The CDR3 DNA reads TGTGCCAGCACCGGGACAGGGGGCGTCTATGGCTACACCTTC. It translates to CASTGTGGVYGYTF.